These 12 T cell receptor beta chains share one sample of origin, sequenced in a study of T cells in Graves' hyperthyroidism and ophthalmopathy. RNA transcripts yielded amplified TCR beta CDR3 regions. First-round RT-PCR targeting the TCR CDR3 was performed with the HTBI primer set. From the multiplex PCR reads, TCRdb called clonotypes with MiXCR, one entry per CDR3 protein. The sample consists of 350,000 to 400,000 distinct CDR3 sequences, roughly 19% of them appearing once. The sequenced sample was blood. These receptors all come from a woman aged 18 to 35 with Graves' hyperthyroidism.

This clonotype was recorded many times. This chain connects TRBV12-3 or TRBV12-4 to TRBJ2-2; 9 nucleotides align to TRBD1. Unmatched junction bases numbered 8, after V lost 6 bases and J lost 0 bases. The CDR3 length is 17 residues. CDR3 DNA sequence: TGTGCCAGCAGGCTAACAGGGGGCATTGCGAACACCGGGGAGCTGTTTTTT. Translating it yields CASRLTGGIANTGELFF.

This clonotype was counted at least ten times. The CDR3 is CASSLPGAEETQYF. The CDR3 nucleotides read TGTGCCAGCAGCCTGCCGGGGGCGGAAGAGACCCAGTACTTC. V and J are TRBV11-3 and TRBJ2-5; possibly TRBD1 or TRBD2 for D (6 bases each). Germline V gene lookup returns CDR1 SGHNT and CDR2 YENEEA. CDR3 length equals 14 residues. V lost 5 bases and J lost 3, with 13 bases in between.

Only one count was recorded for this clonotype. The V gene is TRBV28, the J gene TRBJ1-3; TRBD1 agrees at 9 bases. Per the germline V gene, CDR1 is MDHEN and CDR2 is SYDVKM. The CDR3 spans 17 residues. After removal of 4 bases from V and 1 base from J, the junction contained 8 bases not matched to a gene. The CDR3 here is CASSSLTGTGSGNTIYF. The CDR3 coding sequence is TGTGCCAGCAGTTCTTTGACCGGGACAGGGTCTGGAAACACCATATATTTT.

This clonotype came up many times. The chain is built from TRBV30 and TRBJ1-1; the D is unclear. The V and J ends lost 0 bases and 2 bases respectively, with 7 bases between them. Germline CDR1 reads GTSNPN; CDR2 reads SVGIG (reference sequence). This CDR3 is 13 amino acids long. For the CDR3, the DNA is TGTGCCTGGAGTGTACGTGTTAACACTGAAGCTTTCTTT. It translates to CAWSVRVNTEAFF. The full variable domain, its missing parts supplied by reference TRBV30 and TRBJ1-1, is SQTIHQWPATLVQPVGSPLSLECTVEGTSNPNLYWYRQAAGRGLQLLFYSVGIGQISSEVPQNLSASRPQDRQFILSSKKLLLSDSGFYLCAWSVRVNTEAFFGQGTRLTVV.

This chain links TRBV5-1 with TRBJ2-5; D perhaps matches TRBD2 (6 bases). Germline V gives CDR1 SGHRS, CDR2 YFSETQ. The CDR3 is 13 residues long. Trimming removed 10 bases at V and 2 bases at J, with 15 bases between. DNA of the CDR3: TGCGCCTCCGGGGCGGGGCAACAAGAGACCCAGTACTTC. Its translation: CASGAGQQETQYF.

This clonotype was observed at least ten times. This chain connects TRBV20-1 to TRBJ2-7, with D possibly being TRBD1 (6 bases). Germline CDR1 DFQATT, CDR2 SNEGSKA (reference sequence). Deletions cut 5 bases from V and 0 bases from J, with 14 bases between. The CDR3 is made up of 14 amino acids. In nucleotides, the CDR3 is TGCAGTGCTGTGGATCCGGGACACTCCTACGAGCAGTACTTC. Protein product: CSAVDPGHSYEQYF.

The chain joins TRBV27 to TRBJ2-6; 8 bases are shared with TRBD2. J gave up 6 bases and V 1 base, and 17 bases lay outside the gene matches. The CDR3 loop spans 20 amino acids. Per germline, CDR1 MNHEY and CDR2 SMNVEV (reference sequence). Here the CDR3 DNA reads TGTGCCAGCAGTTTATACTCCCGGGGGGGCGCGAACCCCGCGGCCAACGTCCTGACTTTC. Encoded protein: CASSLYSRGGANPAANVLTF.

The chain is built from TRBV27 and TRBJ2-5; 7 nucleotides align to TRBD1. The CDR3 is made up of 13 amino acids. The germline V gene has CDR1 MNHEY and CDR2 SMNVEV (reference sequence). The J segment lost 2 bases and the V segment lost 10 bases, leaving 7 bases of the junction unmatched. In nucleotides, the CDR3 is TGTGCCATCTATGACAGGGCGCAAGAGACCCAGTACTTC. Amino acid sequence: CAIYDRAQETQYF.

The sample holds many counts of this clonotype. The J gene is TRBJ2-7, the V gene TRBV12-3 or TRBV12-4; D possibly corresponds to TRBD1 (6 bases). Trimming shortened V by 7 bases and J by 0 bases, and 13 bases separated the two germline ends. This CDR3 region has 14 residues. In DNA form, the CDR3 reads TGTGCCAGCACCCGGGACATCAGCTCCTACGAGCAGTACTTC. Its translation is CASTRDISSYEQYF.

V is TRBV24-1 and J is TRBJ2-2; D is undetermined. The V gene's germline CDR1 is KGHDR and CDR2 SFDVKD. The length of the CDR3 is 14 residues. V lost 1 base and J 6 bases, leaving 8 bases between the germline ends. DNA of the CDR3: TGTGCCACCAGTGATTTCCGGGTTCCCGGGGAGCTGTTTTTT. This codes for CATSDFRVPGELFF.

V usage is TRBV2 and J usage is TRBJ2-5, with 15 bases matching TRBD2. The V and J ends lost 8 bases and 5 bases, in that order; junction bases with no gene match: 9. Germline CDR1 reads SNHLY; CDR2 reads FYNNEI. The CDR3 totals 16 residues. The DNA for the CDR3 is TGTGCCAGCGGAGGGACTAGCGGGGGGAGAGGGGAGACCCAGTACTTC. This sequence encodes CASGGTSGGRGETQYF.

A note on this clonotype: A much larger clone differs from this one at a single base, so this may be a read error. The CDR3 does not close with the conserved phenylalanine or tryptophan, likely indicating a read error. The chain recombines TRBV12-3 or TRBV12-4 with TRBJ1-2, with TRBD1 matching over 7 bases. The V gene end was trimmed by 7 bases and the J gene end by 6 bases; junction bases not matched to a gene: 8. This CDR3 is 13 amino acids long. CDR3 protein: CASTLLQGDGYTS. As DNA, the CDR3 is TGTGCCAGCACCCTCCTCCAGGGGGATGGCTACACCTCC.